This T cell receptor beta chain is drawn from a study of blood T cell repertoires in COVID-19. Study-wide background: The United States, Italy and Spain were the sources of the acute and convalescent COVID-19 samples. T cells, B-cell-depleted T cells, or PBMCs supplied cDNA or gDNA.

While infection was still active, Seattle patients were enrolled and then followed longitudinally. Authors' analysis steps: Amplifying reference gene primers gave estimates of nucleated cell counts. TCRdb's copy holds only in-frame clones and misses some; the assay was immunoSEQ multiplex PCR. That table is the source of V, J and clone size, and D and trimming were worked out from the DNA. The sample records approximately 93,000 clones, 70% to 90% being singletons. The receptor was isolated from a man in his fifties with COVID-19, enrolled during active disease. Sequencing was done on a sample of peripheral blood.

Here the CDR3 DNA reads TGTGCCAGCAGTGAATCCGGGAGGGAATCACCCCTCCACTTT. This encodes CASSESGRESPLHF. This sequence joins TRBV2 and TRBJ1-6; D unclear. Trimming stripped 2 bases from V and 10 bases from J, with 12 bases between. This CDR3 contains 14 residues. The germline CDR1 and CDR2 sequences are SNHLY and FYNNEI.